The next 10 T cell receptor beta chains were all read from a single sample in a study of CD8 T cells in Susac syndrome. When the RNA was reverse transcribed, random hexamers were used with an input of roughly 0.5 to 1 ug. TCRdb re-analysed the immunoSEQ multiplex PCR reads in MiXCR, keeping a single row per CDR3 protein. The sample has some 68,000 distinct CDR3 sequences; 90% to 95% are singletons. The sample comprised CD4+ T cells from PBMCs. Receptors were obtained from a human donor with Susac syndrome.

The chain combines TRBV28 with TRBJ1-4; D remains unclear. CDR3 length: 12 residues. Germline V gives CDR1 MDHEN, CDR2 SYDVKM. Trimming shortened V by 7 bases and J by 12 bases, and 15 bases separated the two germline ends. The CDR3: CASNSNRRELFF. The CDR3 nucleotides read TGTGCCAGCAATTCCAATCGGAGGGAACTGTTTTTT.

This chain connects TRBV28 to TRBJ2-1, with 8 bases that match TRBD2. There are 16 residues in the CDR3. Germline V gene lookup returns CDR1 MDHEN and CDR2 SYDVKM. With V trimmed by 6 bases and J by 4 bases, 11 bases remained unmatched. The DNA of the CDR3 is TGTGCCAGCAGAGCCTTACTAGCGGTAACTTACAATGAGCAGTTCTTC. Translating gives CASRALLAVTYNEQFF.

The V gene is TRBV7-3, the J gene TRBJ2-1; D gene uncertain. The CDR3 contains 12 residues. Germline values: CDR1 SGHTA, CDR2 FQGTGA. V was cut by 4 bases and J by 9 bases, with 10 bases left in between. The CDR3 DNA sequence: TGTGCCAGCAGCTCGTACAAAGTTGAGCAGTTCTTC. Residues: CASSSYKVEQFF.

The V gene is TRBV5-8, the J gene TRBJ1-1; 12 nucleotides match TRBD1. J gave up 5 bases and V 4 bases, and 6 bases lay outside the gene matches. This CDR3 has 15 residues. Per germline, CDR1 SGHTS and CDR2 YDEGEE. The CDR3 bases are TGTGCCAGCAGCCCGGGACAGGGGGCGAGGACTGAAGCTTTCTTT. This sequence encodes CASSPGQGARTEAFF.

This chain connects TRBV7-6 to TRBJ1-2; TRBD1 agrees at 7 bases. This CDR3 comprises 14 residues. Germline V gene lookup returns CDR1 SGHVS and CDR2 FNYEAQ. With 5 bases clipped from V and 8 bases from J, the junction kept 11 bases outside the gene matches. For the CDR3, the DNA is TGTGCCAGCAGCCATTTAGGACAGGCGGAGGGCTACACCTTC. This sequence encodes CASSHLGQAEGYTF.

The chain links TRBV28 to TRBJ1-1; D is possibly TRBD1 (6 bases). The germline gives CDR1 MDHEN, CDR2 SYDVKM. V lost 5 bases, J lost 1 base, and 8 bases lay in between. CDR3 size: 13 residues. The CDR3 coding sequence is TGTGCCAGCAGTAGGGACACGAACACTGAAGCTTTCTTT. This translates into CASSRDTNTEAFF.

The genes are TRBV20-1 and TRBJ2-3; D unresolved. V was pared by 0 bases and J by 8 bases, with 9 bases between. This CDR3 is built from 12 residues. Germline CDR1 is DFQATT and CDR2 is SNEGSKA (reference sequence). For the CDR3, the DNA is TGCAGTGCTAGAGATAGGGCTAGTACGCAGTATTTT. This translates into CSARDRASTQYF.

The rearrangement uses TRBV18 and TRBJ1-1; TRBD1 might be the D (6 bases). The CDR3 consists of 15 residues. The V and J ends lost 5 bases and 0 bases respectively, with 13 bases between them. Germline lookup yields CDR1 KGHSH and CDR2 LQKENI. CDR3 in amino acids: CASSALTGMNTEAFF. The CDR3 nucleotides read TGTGCCAGCTCAGCCCTAACAGGGATGAACACTGAAGCTTTCTTT. Variable domain in full (rest from reference TRBV18 and TRBJ1-1): NAGVMQNPRHLVRRRGQEARLRCSPMKGHSHVYWYRQLPEEGLKFMVYLQKENIIDESGMPKERFSAEFPKEGPSILRIQQVVRGDSAAYFCASSALTGMNTEAFFGQGTRLTVV.

The CDR3 sequence is CAIGETGNSNQPQHF. The CDR3 DNA reads as TGTGCCATCGGGGAGACAGGGAATAGCAATCAGCCCCAGCATTTT. The gene calls are TRBV10-3 and TRBJ1-5, with 7 bases matching TRBD1. Germline CDR1 reads ENHRY; CDR2 reads SYGVKD. V lost 8 bases, J lost 0 bases, and 7 bases stayed unmatched. The CDR3 is 15 amino acids.

The V call is TRBV7-8, the J call TRBJ1-2; perhaps TRBD1 as D (5 bases). Trimming left V 4 bases short and J 5 bases short, with 14 bases between. Looked up from germline, CDR1 is SGHVS and CDR2 is FQNEAQ. There are 14 residues in the CDR3. Written as DNA, the CDR3 is TGTGCCAGCAGCTCCAGTAGGGGTGGATATGGCTACACCTTC. It is translated as CASSSSRGGYGYTF.